These 17 T cell receptor beta chains came from one sample sequenced in a study of shared clonotypes between healthy human individuals. Positively selected for CCR7, the CD45RO-negative cells used as naive CD8 cells excluded terminally differentiated effector memory CD45RA+ cells. Data came from immunoSEQ multiplex PCR; TCRdb stores just in-frame clones and leaves some out. The data contain about 2.2 million clones, approximately 94% of them singletons. The sequencing input was naive CD8+ T cells from PBMCs. The receptors shown here come from a man aged 18 to 29 in good health. Some clones in this sample may be carry-over from other donors' samples.

The gene calls are TRBV9 and TRBJ2-5; no reliable D call. Between the trimmed V and J ends, which lost 3 bases and 0 bases, there was a span of 9 bases. The germline gives CDR1 SGDLS, CDR2 YYNGEE. The CDR3 is made up of 14 amino acids. The CDR3 coding sequence is TGTGCCAGCAGCGCCCCCGTTAACCAAGAGACCCAGTACTTC. Protein: CASSAPVNQETQYF.

The chain links TRBV11-2 to TRBJ2-1; D could derive from TRBD1 or TRBD2 (5 bases each). Germline lookup yields CDR1 SGHAT and CDR2 FQNNGV. This CDR3 is 18 amino acids long. V gave up 2 bases and J gave up 8 bases, with 25 bases separating them. The CDR3 DNA is TGTGCCAGCAGCTTATCGGGGCGAAACGACCTCCGTAGCGATGAGCAGTTCTTC. Translating gives CASSLSGRNDLRSDEQFF.

The gene calls are TRBV27 and TRBJ2-4; D gene unclear. Trimming took 5 bases from V and 10 from J, leaving 18 bases between them. This CDR3 region has 14 residues. CDR1 MNHEY and CDR2 SMNVEV come from the germline V gene (reference sequence). The CDR3 coding sequence is TGTGCCAGCAGTCTAAATATCGGTCTGGGGATTCAGTACTTC. Residues: CASSLNIGLGIQYF.

The chain is built from TRBV9 and TRBJ1-5, with 7 bases fitting TRBD1. Looked up from germline, CDR1 is SGDLS and CDR2 is YYNGEE. There are 14 residues in the CDR3. Losses at the gene ends were 3 bases for V and 3 bases for J; bases not matched to a gene: 3. The CDR3, as DNA: TGTGCCAGCAGCGAGGGGGCTAACAATCAGCCCCAGCATTTT. Its translation: CASSEGANNQPQHF.

The chain carries TRBV19 and TRBJ2-1; 13 bases are a match to TRBD2. CDR3 length: 17 amino acids. Germline CDR1 LNHDA, CDR2 SQIVND (reference sequence). J gave up 5 bases and V 3 bases, and 7 bases lay outside the gene matches. CDR3 loop: CASSIPGLAGKNNEQFF. DNA for the CDR3: TGTGCCAGTAGTATTCCGGGACTAGCGGGAAAAAACAATGAGCAGTTCTTC.

In the case of this clone: The same CDR3 is also encoded by other DNA sequences in this sample. CDR3 DNA: TGTGCCAGCAGCCTAGACAGGGAAGAGACCCAGTACTTC. Translating gives CASSLDREETQYF. The V and J genes are TRBV5-8 and TRBJ2-5, with 7 bases fitting TRBD1. Germline V lookup: CDR1 SGHTS, CDR2 YDEGEE. V lost 4 bases, J lost 3 bases, and 3 bases stayed unmatched. This CDR3 spans 13 amino acids.

This clone has just one count. The rearrangement joins TRBV7-9 to TRBJ1-3; 11 nucleotides align to TRBD1. The ends lost 7 bases at V and 0 bases at J; junction bases unmatched: 11. Germline V lookup: CDR1 SEHNR, CDR2 FQNEAQ (reference sequence). This CDR3 has 18 residues. The CDR3 nucleotides read TGTGCCAGCATCCCGGGGACAGGGGGTTCTCGCTCTGGAAACACCATATATTTT. Translated, it gives CASIPGTGGSRSGNTIYF.

This clone was picked up one time. The chain employs TRBV4-3 and TRBJ1-5; 7 bases map to TRBD1. The V segment lost 4 bases and the J segment 4 bases; nucleotides outside the gene matches: 7. The CDR3 sequence is 15 residues long. In germline, CDR1 is LGHNA, CDR2 YSLEER. CDR3 nucleotide sequence: TGCGCCAGCAGCCCAGGGACAGCCCGAAATCAGCCCCAGCATTTT. This sequence encodes CASSPGTARNQPQHF.

The chain is built from TRBV6-1 and TRBJ1-4; D not resolved. The V gene lost 6 bases and the J gene lost 1 base, with 12 bases spanning the gap. This CDR3 is 15 amino acids long. Germline CDR1 reads MNHNS; CDR2 reads SASEGT. Written as DNA, the CDR3 is TGTGCCAGCAGAGCTCGTAGGGAAACTAATGAAAAACTGTTTTTT. Translation gives CASRARRETNEKLFF.

The J gene is TRBJ2-1, the V gene TRBV9; 12 nucleotides line up with TRBD2. The germline gives CDR1 SGDLS, CDR2 YYNGEE. V lost 1 base, J lost 10 bases, and 6 bases stayed unmatched. The CDR3 totals 15 residues. DNA of the CDR3: TGTGCCAGCAGCGTACGACTAGCGGGAGTAAGAGAGCAGTTCTTC. This encodes CASSVRLAGVREQFF.

Comment on this clone: The same CDR3 also results from other DNA sequences found in this sample. The chain uses TRBV9 and TRBJ2-7; D is possibly TRBD1 (6 bases). V was cut by 0 bases and J by 7 bases, with 8 bases left in between. Germline CDR1 is SGDLS and CDR2 is YYNGEE. CDR3 size: 12 residues. This chain's CDR3 is CASSVEGGEQYF. The CDR3 region has the DNA TGTGCCAGCAGCGTAGAAGGGGGAGAGCAGTACTTC. Based on the CDR3 plus reference TRBV9 and TRBJ2-7, the full variable domain is DSGVTQTPKHLITATGQRVTLRCSPRSGDLSVYWYQQSLDQGLQFLIQYYNGEERAKGNILERFSAQQFPDLHSELNLSSLELGDSALYFCASSVEGGEQYFGPGTRLTVT.

V gene TRBV10-3 combines with J gene TRBJ2-1; D is uncertain. The germline V gene encodes CDR1 ENHRY and CDR2 SYGVKD. The V end lost 2 bases, the J end lost 1 base, and 15 bases lay between the germline ends. CDR3 size: 17 residues. CDR3 DNA sequence: TGTGCCATCAGTGAGCGGCGGAGTGGGGAATCCTACAATGAGCAGTTCTTC. Amino acid sequence: CAISERRSGESYNEQFF.

The chain carries TRBV6-4 and TRBJ2-1, with TRBD2 identical over 8 bases. The trim removed 0 bases at V and 4 bases at J, leaving 5 bases unmatched. The CDR3 totals 16 residues. Germline CDR1 and CDR2: MRHNA and SNTAGT. The CDR3 DNA is TGTGCCAGCAGTGACTCCGCTAGCGGGCTTTACAATGAGCAGTTCTTC. This sequence encodes CASSDSASGLYNEQFF.

V is TRBV7-9 and J is TRBJ2-1; D is unresolved. The V gene lost 1 base and the J gene lost 12 bases, with 4 bases spanning the gap. The CDR3 has 10 residues. The V gene's germline CDR1 is SEHNR and CDR2 FQNEAQ (reference sequence). In nucleotides, the CDR3 is TGTGCCAGCAGCTTAGGTATGCAGTTCTTC. The encoded protein is CASSLGMQFF.

In the case of this clone: The sample carries other DNA sequences with the same CDR3. The rearrangement joins TRBV7-3 to TRBJ1-1, with D maybe TRBD1 (5 bases). Per the germline V gene, CDR1 is SGHTA and CDR2 is FQGTGA. The V end was cut by 2 bases, the J end by 3 bases, with 10 bases between. This CDR3 is 14 amino acids long. This CDR3 is CASSLRDRDTEAFF. The CDR3 coding sequence is TGTGCCAGCAGCTTACGGGACCGGGACACTGAAGCTTTCTTT. The whole variable domain, remainder taken from reference TRBV7-3 and TRBJ1-1, is GAGVSQTPSNKVTEKGKYVELRCDPISGHTALYWYRQSLGQGPEFLIYFQGTGAADDSGLPNDRFFAVRPEGSVSTLKIQRTERGDSAVYLCASSLRDRDTEAFFGQGTRLTVV.

The V and J genes are TRBV5-1 and TRBJ2-7; D not certain. This CDR3 comprises 13 residues. Trimming took 1 base from V and 3 from J, leaving 8 bases between them. From germline, CDR1 is SGHRS and CDR2 YFSETQ. The CDR3 reads CASSLLGVYEQYF. The CDR3 coding sequence is TGCGCCAGCAGCTTGTTAGGCGTCTACGAGCAGTACTTC.

A word on this clone: This sample includes further DNA sequences coding for the same CDR3. This chain uses TRBV9 with TRBJ2-7; no firm D call. The CDR3 extends over 13 amino acids. The germline V gene encodes CDR1 SGDLS and CDR2 YYNGEE. Trimming stripped 2 bases from V and 4 bases from J, with 10 bases between. The CDR3 sequence is CASSVSPSYEQYF. DNA of the CDR3: TGTGCCAGCAGCGTGTCCCCATCGTACGAGCAGTACTTC.